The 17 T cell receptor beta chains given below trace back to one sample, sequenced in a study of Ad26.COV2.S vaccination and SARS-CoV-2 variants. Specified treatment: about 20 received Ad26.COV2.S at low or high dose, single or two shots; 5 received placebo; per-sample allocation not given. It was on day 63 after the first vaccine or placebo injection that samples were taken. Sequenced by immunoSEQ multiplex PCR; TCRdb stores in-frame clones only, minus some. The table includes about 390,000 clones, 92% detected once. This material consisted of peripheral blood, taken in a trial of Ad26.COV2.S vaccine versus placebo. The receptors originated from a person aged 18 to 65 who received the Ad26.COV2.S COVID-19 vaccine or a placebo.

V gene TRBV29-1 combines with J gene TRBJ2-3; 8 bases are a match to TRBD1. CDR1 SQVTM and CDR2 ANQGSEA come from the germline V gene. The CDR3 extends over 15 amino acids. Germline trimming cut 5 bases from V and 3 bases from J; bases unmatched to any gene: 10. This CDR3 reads CSVFEGRGRTDTQYF. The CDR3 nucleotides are TGCAGCGTTTTTGAGGGCAGGGGGCGGACAGATACGCAGTATTTT.

The CDR3: CASRETSGGLYEQYF. The DNA for the CDR3 is TGCGCCAGCAGAGAAACTAGCGGGGGGCTCTACGAGCAGTACTTC. The chain couples TRBV10-2 to TRBJ2-7, with TRBD2 matching 12 bases. This CDR3 has 15 residues. With 6 bases clipped from V and 3 bases from J, the junction kept 6 bases outside the gene matches. Germline lookup yields CDR1 WSHSY and CDR2 SAAADI.

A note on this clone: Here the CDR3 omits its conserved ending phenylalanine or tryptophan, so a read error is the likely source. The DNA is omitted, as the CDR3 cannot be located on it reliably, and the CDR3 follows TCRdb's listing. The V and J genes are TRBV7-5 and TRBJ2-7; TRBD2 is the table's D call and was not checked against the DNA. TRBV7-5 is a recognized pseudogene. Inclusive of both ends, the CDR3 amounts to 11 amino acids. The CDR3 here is CARSLSPPFYL.

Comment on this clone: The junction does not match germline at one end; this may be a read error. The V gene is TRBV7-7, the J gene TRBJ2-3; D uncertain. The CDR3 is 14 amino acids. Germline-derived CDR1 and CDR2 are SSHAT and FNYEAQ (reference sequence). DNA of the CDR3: TGTGCTAGCAGCCCTGGACCGGCCGGAGATACGCAGTATTTT. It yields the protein CASSPGPAGDTQYF.

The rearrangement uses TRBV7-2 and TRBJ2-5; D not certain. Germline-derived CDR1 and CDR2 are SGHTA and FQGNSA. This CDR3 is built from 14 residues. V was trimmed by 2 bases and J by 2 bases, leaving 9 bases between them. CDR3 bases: TGTGCCAGCAGCTTATTCGGGCAGCAAGAGACCCAGTACTTC. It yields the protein CASSLFGQQETQYF.

Here the CDR3 DNA reads TGCAGTGCTAGTGCCCTCACAGTTGGGCAGTATTTT. Amino acids: CSASALTVGQYF. The rearrangement links TRBV20-1 to TRBJ2-3; D remains ambiguous. CDR3 length: 12 amino acids. V was cut by 3 bases and J by 11 bases, with 15 bases left in between. Germline-derived CDR1 and CDR2 are DFQATT and SNEGSKA (reference sequence).

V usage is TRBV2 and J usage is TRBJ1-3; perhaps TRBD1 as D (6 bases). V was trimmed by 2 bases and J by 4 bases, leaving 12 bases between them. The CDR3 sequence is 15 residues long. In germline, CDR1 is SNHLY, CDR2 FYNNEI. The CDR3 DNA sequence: TGTGCCAGCAGTGAACCAACAGGGCTCGGAAACACCATATATTTT. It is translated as CASSEPTGLGNTIYF.

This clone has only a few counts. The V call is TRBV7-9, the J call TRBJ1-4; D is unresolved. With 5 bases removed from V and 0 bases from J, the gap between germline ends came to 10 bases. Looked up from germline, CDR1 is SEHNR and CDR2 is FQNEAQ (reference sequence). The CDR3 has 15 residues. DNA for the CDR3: TGTGCCAGCAGCCAAGACATCGCAACTAATGAAAAACTGTTTTTT. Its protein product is CASSQDIATNEKLFF.

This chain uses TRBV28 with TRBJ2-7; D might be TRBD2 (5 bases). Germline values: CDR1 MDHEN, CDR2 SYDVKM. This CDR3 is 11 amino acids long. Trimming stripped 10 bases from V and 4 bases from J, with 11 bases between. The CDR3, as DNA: TGTGCCACCACCCGAGGGTACGAGCAGTACTTC. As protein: CATTRGYEQYF.

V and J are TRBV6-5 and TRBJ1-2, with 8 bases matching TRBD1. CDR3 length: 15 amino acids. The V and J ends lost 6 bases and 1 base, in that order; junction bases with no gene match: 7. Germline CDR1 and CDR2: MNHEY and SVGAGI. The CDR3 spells CASRQGATVNYGYTF. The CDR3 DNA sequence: TGTGCCAGCAGGCAGGGGGCGACGGTTAACTATGGCTACACCTTC.

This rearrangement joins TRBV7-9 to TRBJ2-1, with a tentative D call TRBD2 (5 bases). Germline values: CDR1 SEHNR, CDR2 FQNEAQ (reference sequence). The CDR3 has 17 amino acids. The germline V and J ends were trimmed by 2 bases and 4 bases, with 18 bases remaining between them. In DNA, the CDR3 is TGTGCCAGCAGCTTAACCGCGGCGGGCTTACGTTACAATGAGCAGTTCTTC. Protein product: CASSLTAAGLRYNEQFF.

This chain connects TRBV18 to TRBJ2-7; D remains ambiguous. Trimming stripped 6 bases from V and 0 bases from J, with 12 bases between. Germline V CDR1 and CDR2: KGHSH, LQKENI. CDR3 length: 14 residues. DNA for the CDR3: TGTGCCAGCTCCCAAGGTTTTAGCTCCTACGAGCAGTACTTC. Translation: CASSQGFSSYEQYF.

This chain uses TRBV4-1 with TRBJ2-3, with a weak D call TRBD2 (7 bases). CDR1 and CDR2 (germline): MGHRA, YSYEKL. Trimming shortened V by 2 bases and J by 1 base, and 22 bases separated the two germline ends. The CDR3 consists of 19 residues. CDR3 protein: CASSQLVFLAGARTDTQYF. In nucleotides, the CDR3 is TGCGCCAGCAGCCAATTAGTTTTCTTGGCGGGGGCGCGCACAGATACGCAGTATTTT.

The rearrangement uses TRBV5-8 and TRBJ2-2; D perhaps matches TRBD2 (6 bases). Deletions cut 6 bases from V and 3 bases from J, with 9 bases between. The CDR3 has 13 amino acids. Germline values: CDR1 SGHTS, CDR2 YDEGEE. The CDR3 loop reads CASNTGDTGELFF. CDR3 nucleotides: TGTGCCAGCAACACGGGGGACACCGGGGAGCTGTTTTTT.

The CDR3 DNA is TGTGCCTGCGGACTCTCGGATACGCAGTATTTT. It is translated as CACGLSDTQYF. The chain couples TRBV30 to TRBJ2-3; TRBD2 is a possible D gene (5 bases). In germline, CDR1 is GTSNPN, CDR2 SVGIG (reference sequence). V dropped 6 bases and J dropped 6 bases, with 10 bases sitting between them. The CDR3 runs to 11 residues.

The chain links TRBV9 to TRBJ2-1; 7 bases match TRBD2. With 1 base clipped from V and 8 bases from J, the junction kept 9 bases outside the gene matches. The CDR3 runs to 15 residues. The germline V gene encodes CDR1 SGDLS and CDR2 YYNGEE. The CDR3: CASSVIGGWLDEQFF. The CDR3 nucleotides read TGTGCCAGCAGCGTAATCGGGGGGTGGCTCGATGAGCAGTTCTTC. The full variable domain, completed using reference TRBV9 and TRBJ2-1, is DSGVTQTPKHLITATGQRVTLRCSPRSGDLSVYWYQQSLDQGLQFLIQYYNGEERAKGNILERFSAQQFPDLHSELNLSSLELGDSALYFCASSVIGGWLDEQFFGPGTRLTVL.

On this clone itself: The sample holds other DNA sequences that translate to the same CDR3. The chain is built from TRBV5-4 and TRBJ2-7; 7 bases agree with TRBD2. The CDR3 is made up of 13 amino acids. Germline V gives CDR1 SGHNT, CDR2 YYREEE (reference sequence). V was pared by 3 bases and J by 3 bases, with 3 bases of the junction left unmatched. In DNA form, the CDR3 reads TGTGCCAGCAGCTCGCCGGGGGGCTACGAGCAGTACTTC. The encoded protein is CASSSPGGYEQYF.